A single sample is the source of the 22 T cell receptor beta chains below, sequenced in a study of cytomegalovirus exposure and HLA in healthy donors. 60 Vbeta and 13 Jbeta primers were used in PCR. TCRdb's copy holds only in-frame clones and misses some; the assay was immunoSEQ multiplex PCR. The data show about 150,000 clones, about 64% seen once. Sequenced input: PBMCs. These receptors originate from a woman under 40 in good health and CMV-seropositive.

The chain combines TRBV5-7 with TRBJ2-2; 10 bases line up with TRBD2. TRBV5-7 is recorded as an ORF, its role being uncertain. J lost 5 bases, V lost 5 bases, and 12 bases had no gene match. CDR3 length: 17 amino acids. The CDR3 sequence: CASRPAPAGGHTGELFF. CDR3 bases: TGTGCCAGCAGGCCCGCCCCAGCGGGAGGGCATACCGGGGAGCTGTTTTTT.

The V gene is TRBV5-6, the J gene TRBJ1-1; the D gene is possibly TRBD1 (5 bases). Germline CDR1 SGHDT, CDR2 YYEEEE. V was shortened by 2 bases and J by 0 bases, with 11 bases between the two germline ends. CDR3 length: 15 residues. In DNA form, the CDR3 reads TGTGCCAGCAGCTTCTCGACAGTTTTGAACACTGAAGCTTTCTTT. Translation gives CASSFSTVLNTEAFF. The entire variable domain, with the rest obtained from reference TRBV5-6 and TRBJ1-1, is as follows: DAGVTQSPTHLIKTRGQQVTLRCSPKSGHDTVSWYQQALGQGPQFIFQYYEEEERQRGNFPDRFSGHQFPNYSSELNVNALLLGDSALYLCASSFSTVLNTEAFFGQGTRLTVV.

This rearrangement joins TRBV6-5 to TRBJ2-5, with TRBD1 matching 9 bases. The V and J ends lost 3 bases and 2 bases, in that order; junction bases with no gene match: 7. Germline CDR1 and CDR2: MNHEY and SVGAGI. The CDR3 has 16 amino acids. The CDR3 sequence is CASSYAWDREQETQYF. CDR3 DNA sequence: TGTGCCAGCAGTTATGCATGGGACAGGGAGCAAGAGACCCAGTACTTC.

The CDR3 region is CAWSGALSYEQYF. The CDR3 region has the DNA TGTGCCTGGAGTGGGGCCCTGAGTTACGAGCAGTACTTC. The chain couples TRBV30 to TRBJ2-7, with D uncertain. The germline V and J ends were trimmed by 1 base and 4 bases, with 11 bases remaining between them. CDR1 GTSNPN and CDR2 SVGIG come from the germline V gene (reference sequence). The CDR3 is 13 amino acids.

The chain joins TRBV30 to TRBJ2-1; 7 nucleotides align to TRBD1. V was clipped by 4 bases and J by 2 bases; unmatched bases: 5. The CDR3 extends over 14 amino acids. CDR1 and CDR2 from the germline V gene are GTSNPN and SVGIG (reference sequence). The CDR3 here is CAWIPDRAYNEQFF. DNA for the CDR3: TGTGCCTGGATTCCTGACAGGGCCTACAATGAGCAGTTCTTC.

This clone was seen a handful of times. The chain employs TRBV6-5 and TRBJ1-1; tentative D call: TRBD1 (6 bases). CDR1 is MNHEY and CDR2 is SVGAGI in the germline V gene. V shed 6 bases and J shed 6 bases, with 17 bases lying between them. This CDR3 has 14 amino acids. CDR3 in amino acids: CASSSRGTKAEAFF. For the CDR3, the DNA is TGTGCCAGCAGCTCGAGAGGGACAAAGGCTGAAGCTTTCTTT.

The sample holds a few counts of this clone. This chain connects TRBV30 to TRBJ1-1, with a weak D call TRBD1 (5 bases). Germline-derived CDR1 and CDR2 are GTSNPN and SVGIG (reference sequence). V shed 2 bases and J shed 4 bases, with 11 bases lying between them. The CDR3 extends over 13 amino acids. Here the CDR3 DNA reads TGTGCCTGGAGTCGGGCGGGGGGCACTGAAGCTTTCTTT. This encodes CAWSRAGGTEAFF.

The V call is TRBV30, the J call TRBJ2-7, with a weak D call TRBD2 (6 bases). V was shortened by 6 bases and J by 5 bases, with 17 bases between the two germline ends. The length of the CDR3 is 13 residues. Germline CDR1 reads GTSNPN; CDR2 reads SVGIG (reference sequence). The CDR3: CACGGVNGDEQYF. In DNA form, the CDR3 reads TGTGCCTGCGGCGGGGTCAATGGGGACGAGCAGTACTTC.

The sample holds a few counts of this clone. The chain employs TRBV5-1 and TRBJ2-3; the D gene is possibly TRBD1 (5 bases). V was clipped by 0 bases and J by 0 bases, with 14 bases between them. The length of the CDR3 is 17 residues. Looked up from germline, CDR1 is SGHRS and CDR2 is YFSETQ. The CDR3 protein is CASSLAGRATSTDTQYF. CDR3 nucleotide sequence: TGCGCCAGCAGCTTGGCAGGCAGGGCGACTAGCACAGATACGCAGTATTTT.

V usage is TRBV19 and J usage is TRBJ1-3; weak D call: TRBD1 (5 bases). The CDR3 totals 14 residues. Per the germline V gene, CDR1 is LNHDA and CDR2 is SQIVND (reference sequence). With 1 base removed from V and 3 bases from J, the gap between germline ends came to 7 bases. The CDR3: CASSIGQGGNTIYF. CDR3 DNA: TGTGCCAGTAGTATAGGGCAGGGTGGAAACACCATATATTTT.

The CDR3 DNA reads TGTGCCTGGACGGGGGGGGCGAACACTGAAGCTTTCTTT. Amino acids: CAWTGGANTEAFF. The V call is TRBV30, the J call TRBJ1-1; D is perhaps TRBD1 (6 bases). The V end lost 4 bases, the J end lost 1 base, and 10 bases lay between the germline ends. The CDR3 is 13 residues long. Germline assignment: CDR1 GTSNPN and CDR2 SVGIG (reference sequence). The whole variable domain, remainder taken from reference TRBV30 and TRBJ1-1, is SQTIHQWPATLVQPVGSPLSLECTVEGTSNPNLYWYRQAAGRGLQLLFYSVGIGQISSEVPQNLSASRPQDRQFILSSKKLLLSDSGFYLCAWTGGANTEAFFGQGTRLTVV.

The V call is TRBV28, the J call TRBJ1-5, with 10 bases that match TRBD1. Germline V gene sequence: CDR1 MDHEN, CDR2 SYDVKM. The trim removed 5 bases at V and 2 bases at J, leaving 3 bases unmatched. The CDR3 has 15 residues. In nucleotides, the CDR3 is TGTGCCAGCAGTGACAGGGGGCGCGGCAATCAGCCCCAGCATTTT. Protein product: CASSDRGRGNQPQHF.

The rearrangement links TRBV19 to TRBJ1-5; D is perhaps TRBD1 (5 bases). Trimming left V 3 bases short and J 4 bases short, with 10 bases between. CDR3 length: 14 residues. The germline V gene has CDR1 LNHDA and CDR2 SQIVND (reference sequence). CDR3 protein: CASSMRGPNQPQHF. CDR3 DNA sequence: TGTGCCAGTAGTATGCGGGGACCTAATCAGCCCCAGCATTTT.

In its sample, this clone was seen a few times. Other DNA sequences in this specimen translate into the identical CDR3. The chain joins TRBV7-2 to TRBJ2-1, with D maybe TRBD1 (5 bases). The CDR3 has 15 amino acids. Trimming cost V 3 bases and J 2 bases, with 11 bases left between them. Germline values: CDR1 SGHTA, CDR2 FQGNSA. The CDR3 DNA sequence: TGTGCCAGCAGCTTGCAGGGCGGTACCTACAATGAGCAGTTCTTC. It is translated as CASSLQGGTYNEQFF.

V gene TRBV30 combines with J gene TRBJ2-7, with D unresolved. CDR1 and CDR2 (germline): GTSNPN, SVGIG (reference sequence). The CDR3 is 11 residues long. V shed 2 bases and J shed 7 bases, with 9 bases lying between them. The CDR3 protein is CAWSLPREQYF. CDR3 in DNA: TGTGCCTGGAGTCTCCCTCGGGAGCAGTACTTC.

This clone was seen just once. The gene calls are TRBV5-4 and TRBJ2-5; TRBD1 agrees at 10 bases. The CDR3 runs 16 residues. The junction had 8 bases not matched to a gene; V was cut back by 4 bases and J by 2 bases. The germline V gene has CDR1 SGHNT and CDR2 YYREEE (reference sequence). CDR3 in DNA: TGTGCCAGCAGCCCGACCCCGGGACAGGGGCAAGAGACCCAGTACTTC. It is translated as CASSPTPGQGQETQYF. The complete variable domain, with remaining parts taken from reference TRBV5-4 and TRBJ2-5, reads ETGVTQSPTHLIKTRGQQVTLRCSSQSGHNTVSWYQQALGQGPQFIFQYYREEENGRGNFPPRFSGLQFPNYSSELNVNALELDDSALYLCASSPTPGQGQETQYFGPGTRLLVL.

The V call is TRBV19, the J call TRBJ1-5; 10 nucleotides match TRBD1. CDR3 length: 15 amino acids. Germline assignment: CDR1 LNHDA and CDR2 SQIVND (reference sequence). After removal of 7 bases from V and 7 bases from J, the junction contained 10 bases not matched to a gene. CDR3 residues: CASTVGDRGFQPQHF. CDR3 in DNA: TGTGCCAGTACCGTTGGGGACAGGGGCTTCCAGCCCCAGCATTTT. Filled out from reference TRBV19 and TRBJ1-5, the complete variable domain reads DGGITQSPKYLFRKEGQNVTLSCEQNLNHDAMYWYRQDPGQGLRLIYYSQIVNDFQKGDIAEGYSVSREKKESFPLTVTSAQKNPTAFYLCASTVGDRGFQPQHFGDGTRLSIL.

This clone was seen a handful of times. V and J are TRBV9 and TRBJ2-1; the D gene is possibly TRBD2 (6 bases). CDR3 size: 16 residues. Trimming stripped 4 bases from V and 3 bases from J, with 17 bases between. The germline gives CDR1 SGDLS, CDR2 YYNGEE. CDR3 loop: CASSRRPGLDYNEQFF. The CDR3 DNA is TGTGCCAGCAGCCGGAGACCGGGACTGGACTACAATGAGCAGTTCTTC.

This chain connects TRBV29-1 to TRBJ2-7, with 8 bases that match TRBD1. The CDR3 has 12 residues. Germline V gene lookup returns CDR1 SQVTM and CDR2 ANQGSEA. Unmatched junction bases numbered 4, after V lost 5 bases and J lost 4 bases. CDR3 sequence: CSVSRDRYEQYF. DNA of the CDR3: TGCAGCGTTTCCCGGGACAGGTACGAGCAGTACTTC.

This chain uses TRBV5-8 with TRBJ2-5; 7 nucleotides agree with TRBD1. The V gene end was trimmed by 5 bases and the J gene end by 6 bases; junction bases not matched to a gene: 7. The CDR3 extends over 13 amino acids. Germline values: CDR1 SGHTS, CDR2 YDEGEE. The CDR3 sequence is CASRVTGVQTQYF. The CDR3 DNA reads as TGTGCCAGCAGAGTTACAGGGGTACAGACCCAGTACTTC.

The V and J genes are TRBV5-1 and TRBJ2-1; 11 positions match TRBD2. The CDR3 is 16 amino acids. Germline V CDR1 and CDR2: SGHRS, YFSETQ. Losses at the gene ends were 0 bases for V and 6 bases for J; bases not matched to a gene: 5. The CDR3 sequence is CASSLVAGGPANEQFF. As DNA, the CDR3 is TGCGCCAGCAGCTTGGTAGCGGGAGGGCCGGCCAATGAGCAGTTCTTC.

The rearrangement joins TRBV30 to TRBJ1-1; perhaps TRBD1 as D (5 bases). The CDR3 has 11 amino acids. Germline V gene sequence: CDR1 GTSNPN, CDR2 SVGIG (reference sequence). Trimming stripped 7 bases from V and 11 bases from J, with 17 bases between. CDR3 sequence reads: CAFGRGRRAFF. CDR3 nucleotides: TGTGCCTTCGGGCGGGGGAGACGGGCTTTCTTT.